One TCR beta chain is described in this entry. Mismatch with germline at one junction end may stem from a read error. This specimen comes from a study of blood T cells in healthy people across ages. Through a sample-barcoded 5' primer and a J-beta primer mix, a second PCR was run for roughly 7 to 11 cycles. TCRdb recomputed calls from the 5' RACE reads with MiXCR, one row per CDR3 protein. The repertoire includes 850,000 to 1,100,000 distinct CDR3 sequences, less than 45% of them detected once, and roughly 14% sits in the top ten. Germline V lookup: CDR1 SGHTA, CDR2 FQGNSA. The CDR3 is made up of 14 amino acids.

The clonotype comes from a man between 18 and 35 years old in good health. The genes are TRBV7-2 and TRBJ1-2, with TRBD1 as a possible D gene (5 bases). The specimen sequenced was blood. The CDR3 spells CASSVGAEDYSYTF. For the CDR3, the DNA is TGTGCCAGCAGCGTAGGGGCCGAGGACTATAGCTACACCTTC.